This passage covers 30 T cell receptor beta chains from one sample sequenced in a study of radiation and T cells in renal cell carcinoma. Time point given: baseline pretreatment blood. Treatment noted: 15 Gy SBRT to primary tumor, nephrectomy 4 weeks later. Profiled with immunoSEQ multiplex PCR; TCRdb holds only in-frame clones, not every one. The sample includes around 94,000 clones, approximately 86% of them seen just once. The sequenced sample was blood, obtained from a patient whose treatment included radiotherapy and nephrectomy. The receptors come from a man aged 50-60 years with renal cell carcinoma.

In nucleotides, the CDR3 is TGTGCCAGCAGCGATAGCGGGGGGGCCTTAGATACGCAGTATTTT. Translated: CASSDSGGALDTQYF. The chain couples TRBV7-3 to TRBJ2-3; 11 bases align to TRBD2. The CDR3 extends over 15 amino acids. Trimming removed 5 bases from V and 5 bases from J; junction bases left unmatched: 6. Germline V lookup: CDR1 SGHTA, CDR2 FQGTGA.

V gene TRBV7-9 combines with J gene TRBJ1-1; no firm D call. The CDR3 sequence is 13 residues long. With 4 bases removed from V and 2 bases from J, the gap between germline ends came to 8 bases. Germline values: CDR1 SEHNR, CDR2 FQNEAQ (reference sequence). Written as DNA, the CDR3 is TGTGCCAGCAGCTCTCAGATCAACACTGAAGCTTTCTTT. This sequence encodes CASSSQINTEAFF.

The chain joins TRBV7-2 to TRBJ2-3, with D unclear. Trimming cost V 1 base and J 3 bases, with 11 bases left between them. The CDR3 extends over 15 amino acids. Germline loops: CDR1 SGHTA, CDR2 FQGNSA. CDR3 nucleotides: TGTGCCAGCAGCTTAGGACCACCCATGACAGATACGCAGTATTTT. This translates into CASSLGPPMTDTQYF.

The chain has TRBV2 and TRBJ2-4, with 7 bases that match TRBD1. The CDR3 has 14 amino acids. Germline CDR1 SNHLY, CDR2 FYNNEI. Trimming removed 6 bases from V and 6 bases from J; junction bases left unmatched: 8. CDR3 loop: CASRTEGDRNIQYF. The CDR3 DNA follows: TGTGCCAGCAGGACCGAGGGGGACAGAAACATTCAGTACTTC.

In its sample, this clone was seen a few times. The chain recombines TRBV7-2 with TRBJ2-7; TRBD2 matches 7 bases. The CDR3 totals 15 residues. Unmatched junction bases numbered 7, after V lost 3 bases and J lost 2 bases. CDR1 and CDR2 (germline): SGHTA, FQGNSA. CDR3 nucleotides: TGTGCCAGCAGCTTCTGGGGGGGAGGGACCTACGAGCAGTACTTC. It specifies CASSFWGGGTYEQYF.

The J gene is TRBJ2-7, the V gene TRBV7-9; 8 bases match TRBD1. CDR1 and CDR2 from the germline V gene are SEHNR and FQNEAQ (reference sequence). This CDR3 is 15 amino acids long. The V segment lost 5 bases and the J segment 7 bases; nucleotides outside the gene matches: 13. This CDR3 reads CASSPPGGHSREQYF. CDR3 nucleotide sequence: TGTGCCAGCAGCCCGCCAGGGGGCCATAGTAGGGAGCAGTACTTC.

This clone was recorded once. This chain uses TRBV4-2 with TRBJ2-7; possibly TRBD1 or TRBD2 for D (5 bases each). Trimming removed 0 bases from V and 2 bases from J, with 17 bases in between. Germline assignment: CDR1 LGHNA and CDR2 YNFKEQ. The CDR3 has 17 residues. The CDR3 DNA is TGTGCCAGCAGCCAAGATTATGAGGGGCTCTCCCCCTACGAGCAGTACTTC. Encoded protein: CASSQDYEGLSPYEQYF.

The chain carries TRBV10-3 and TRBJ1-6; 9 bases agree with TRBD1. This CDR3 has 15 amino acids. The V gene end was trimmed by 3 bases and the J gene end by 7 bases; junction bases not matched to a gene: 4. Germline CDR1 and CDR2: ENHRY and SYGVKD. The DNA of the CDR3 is TGTGCCATCAGTGACTTGGGACAGGGAAATTCACCCCTCCACTTT. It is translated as CAISDLGQGNSPLHF.

The CDR3 reads CASSQSPGQLRGSYNSPLHF. CDR3 nucleotides: TGCGCCAGCAGCCAATCACCGGGACAGTTAAGGGGCTCCTATAATTCACCCCTCCACTTT. This chain uses TRBV4-1 with TRBJ1-6, with 7 bases fitting TRBD1. The CDR3 has 20 residues. Per the germline V gene, CDR1 is MGHRA and CDR2 is YSYEKL. V lost 2 bases and J lost 0; bases outside the gene matches: 13.

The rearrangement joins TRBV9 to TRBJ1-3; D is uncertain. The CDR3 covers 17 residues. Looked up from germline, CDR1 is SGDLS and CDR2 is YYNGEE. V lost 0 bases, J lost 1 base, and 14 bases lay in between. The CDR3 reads CASSVGLGMGSGNTIYF. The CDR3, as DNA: TGTGCCAGCAGCGTAGGTCTGGGGATGGGGTCTGGAAACACCATATATTTT.

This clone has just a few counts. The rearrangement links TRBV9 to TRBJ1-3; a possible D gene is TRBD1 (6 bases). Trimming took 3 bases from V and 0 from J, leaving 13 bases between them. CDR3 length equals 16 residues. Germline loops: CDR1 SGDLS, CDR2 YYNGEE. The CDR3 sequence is CASSAQGHHSGNTIYF. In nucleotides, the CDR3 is TGTGCCAGCAGCGCTCAGGGACACCACTCTGGAAACACCATATATTTT.

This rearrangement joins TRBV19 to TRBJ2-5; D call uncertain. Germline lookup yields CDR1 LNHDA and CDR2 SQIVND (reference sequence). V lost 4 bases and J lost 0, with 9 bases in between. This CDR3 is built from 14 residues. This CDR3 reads CASSTYGHQETQYF. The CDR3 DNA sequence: TGTGCCAGTAGTACATATGGACACCAAGAGACCCAGTACTTC.

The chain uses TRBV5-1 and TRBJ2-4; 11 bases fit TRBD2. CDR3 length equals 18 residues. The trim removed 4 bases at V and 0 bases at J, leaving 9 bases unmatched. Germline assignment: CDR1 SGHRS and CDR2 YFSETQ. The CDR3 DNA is TGCGCCAGCAGCCCCCCCTCCGGACTAGCGGGAGCCAAAAACATTCAGTACTTC. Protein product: CASSPPSGLAGAKNIQYF.

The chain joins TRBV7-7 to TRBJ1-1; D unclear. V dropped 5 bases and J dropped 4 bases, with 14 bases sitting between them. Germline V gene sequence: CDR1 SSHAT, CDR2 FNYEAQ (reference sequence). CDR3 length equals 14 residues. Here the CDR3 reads CASSQGRVTTEAFF. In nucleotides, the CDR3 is TGTGCCAGCAGCCAAGGTAGGGTAACCACTGAAGCTTTCTTT.

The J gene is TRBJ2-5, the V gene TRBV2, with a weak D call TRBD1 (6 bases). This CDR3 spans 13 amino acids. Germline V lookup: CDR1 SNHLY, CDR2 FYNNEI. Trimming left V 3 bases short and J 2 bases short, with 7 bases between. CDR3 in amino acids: CASSDRGQETQYF. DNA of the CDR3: TGTGCCAGCAGTGACAGGGGACAAGAGACCCAGTACTTC.

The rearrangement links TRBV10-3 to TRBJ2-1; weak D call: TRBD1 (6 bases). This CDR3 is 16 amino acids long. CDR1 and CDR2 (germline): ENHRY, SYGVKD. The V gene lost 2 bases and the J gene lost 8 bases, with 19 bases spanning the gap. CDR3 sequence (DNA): TGTGCCATCAGTGAGGAGGTGGGGGCGCGGTTCGATGAGCAGTTCTTC. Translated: CAISEEVGARFDEQFF.

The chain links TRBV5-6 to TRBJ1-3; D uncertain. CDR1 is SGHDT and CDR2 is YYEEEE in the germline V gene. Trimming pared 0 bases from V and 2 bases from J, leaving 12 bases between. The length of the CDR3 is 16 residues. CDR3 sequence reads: CASSLVGYGTGNTIYF. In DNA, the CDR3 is TGTGCCAGCAGCTTGGTCGGGTACGGTACTGGAAACACCATATATTTT.

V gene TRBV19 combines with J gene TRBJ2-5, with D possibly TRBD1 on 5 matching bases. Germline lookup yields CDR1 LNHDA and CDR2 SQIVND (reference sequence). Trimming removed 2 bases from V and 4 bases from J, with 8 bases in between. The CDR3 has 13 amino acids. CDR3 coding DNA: TGTGCCAGTAGTATAAAGGGGTCAGAGACCCAGTACTTC. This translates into CASSIKGSETQYF. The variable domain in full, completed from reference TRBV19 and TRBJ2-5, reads DGGITQSPKYLFRKEGQNVTLSCEQNLNHDAMYWYRQDPGQGLRLIYYSQIVNDFQKGDIAEGYSVSREKKESFPLTVTSAQKNPTAFYLCASSIKGSETQYFGPGTRLLVL.

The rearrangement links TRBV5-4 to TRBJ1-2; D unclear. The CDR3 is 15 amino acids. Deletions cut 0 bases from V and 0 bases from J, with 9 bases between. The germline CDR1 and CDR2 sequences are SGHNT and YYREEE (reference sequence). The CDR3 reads CASSLEGRTNYGYTF. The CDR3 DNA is TGTGCCAGCAGCTTGGAGGGCAGAACTAACTATGGCTACACCTTC.

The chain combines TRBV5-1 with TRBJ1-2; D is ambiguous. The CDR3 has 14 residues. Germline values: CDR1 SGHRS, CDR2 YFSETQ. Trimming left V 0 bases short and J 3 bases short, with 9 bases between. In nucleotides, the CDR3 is TGCGCCAGCAGCTTGGGGAGCGGGGACTATGGCTACACCTTC. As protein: CASSLGSGDYGYTF.

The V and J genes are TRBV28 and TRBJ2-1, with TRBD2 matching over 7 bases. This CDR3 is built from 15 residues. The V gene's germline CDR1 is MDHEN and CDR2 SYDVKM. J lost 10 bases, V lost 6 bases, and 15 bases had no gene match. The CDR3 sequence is CASSGTGLPSGEQFF. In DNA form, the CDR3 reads TGTGCCAGCAGCGGAACGGGACTACCATCCGGGGAGCAGTTCTTC.

The CDR3: CASSNRLAGGPGEQYF. In DNA, the CDR3 is TGTGCCAGCAGCAACCGACTAGCGGGGGGGCCTGGCGAGCAGTACTTC. The chain carries TRBV7-6 and TRBJ2-7, with 14 bases that match TRBD2. The V and J ends lost 5 bases and 6 bases, in that order; junction bases with no gene match: 9. The CDR3 sequence is 16 residues long. Germline lookup yields CDR1 SGHVS and CDR2 FNYEAQ.

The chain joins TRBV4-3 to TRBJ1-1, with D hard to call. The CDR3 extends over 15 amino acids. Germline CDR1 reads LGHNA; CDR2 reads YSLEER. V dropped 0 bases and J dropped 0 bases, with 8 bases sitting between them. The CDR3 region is CASSQDGGMNTEAFF. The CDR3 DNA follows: TGCGCCAGCAGCCAAGATGGAGGGATGAACACTGAAGCTTTCTTT.

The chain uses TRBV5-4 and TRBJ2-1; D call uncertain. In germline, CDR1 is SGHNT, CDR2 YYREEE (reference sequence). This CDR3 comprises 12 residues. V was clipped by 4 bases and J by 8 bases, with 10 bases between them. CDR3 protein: CASSRVAHEQFF. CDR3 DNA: TGTGCCAGCAGCCGAGTCGCTCATGAGCAGTTCTTC.

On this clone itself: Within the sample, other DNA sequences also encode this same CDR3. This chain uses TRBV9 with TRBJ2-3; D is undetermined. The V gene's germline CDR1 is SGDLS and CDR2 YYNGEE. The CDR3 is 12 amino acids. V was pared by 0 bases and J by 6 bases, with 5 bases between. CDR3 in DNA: TGTGCCAGCAGCGTAGTAGGGGATACGCAGTATTTT. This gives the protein CASSVVGDTQYF.

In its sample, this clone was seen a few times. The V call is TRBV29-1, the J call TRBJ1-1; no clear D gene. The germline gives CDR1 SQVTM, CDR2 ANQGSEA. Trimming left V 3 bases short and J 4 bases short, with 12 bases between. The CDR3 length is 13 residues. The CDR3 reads CSVDGLMGTEAFF. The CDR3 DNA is TGCAGCGTTGATGGCTTGATGGGCACTGAAGCTTTCTTT.

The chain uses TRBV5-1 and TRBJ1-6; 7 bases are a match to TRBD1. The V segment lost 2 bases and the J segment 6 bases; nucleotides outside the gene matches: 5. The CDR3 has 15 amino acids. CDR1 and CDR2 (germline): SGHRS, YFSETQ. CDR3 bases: TGCGCCAGCAGCTTAGGTACAGGGGCTAATTCACCCCTCCACTTT. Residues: CASSLGTGANSPLHF.

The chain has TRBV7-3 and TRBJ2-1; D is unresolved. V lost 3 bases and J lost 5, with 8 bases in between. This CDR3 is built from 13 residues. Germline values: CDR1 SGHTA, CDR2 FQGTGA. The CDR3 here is CASSLGLNNEQFF. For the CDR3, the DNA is TGTGCCAGCAGCTTGGGCCTGAACAATGAGCAGTTCTTC.

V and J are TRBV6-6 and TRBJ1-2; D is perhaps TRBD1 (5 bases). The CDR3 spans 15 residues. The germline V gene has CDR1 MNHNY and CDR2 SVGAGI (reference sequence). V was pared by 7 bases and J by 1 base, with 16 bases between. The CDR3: CASTAEGRSNYGYTF. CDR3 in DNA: TGTGCCAGCACGGCCGAGGGGAGGAGTAACTATGGCTACACCTTC.

CDR3 sequence: CASSLVVAGPGEQYF. CDR3 DNA: TGCGCCAGCAGCTTGGTTGTGGCGGGCCCCGGCGAGCAGTACTTC. V gene TRBV5-1 combines with J gene TRBJ2-7, with TRBD2 as a possible D gene (5 bases). Germline V gene sequence: CDR1 SGHRS, CDR2 YFSETQ. Trimming cost V 0 bases and J 6 bases, with 16 bases left between them. The CDR3 is 15 residues long.